The next 6 T cell receptor beta chains were all read from a single sample in a study of tumor-infiltrating lymphocytes in primary liver carcinoma. The authors made TCR beta cDNA from 400 to 600 ng total RNA with a constant-region primer. Nested multiplex PCR, run for three rounds with slightly modified ARM-PCR, yielded TCR beta libraries. The first two PCR rounds used TRBV1-TRBV30 forward primers with a C-beta reverse primer, nine to eleven cycles each. TCRdb re-called the multiplex PCR reads with MiXCR, one entry per CDR3 protein. The repertoire has around 170,000 distinct CDR3 sequences, less than 65% of them found once; the top ten carry 72%. Unsorted whole blood supplied the RNA, and germline DNA was extracted too. The sequenced material came from peripheral blood. Receptors originate from a man aged 40-49 years with primary liver carcinoma and hepatitis B virus infection.

This clonotype was counted many times. The rearrangement uses TRBV6-5 and TRBJ1-2; D not resolved. V was trimmed by 0 bases and J by 4 bases, leaving 15 bases between them. Germline-derived CDR1 and CDR2 are MNHEY and SVGAGI. The CDR3 is 16 amino acids. The CDR3 loop is CASSYSIGTAPYGYTF. The DNA of the CDR3 is TGTGCCAGCAGTTACTCGATCGGTACAGCCCCCTATGGCTACACCTTC.

The rearrangement joins TRBV29-1 to TRBJ2-5; TRBD2 matches at 7 bases. The J segment lost 0 bases and the V segment lost 7 bases, leaving 11 bases of the junction unmatched. Germline loops: CDR1 SQVTM, CDR2 ANQGSEA. This CDR3 comprises 15 residues. CDR3 region: CSAASGTNDQETQYF. CDR3 DNA sequence: TGCAGCGCCGCGTCCGGGACTAACGACCAAGAGACCCAGTACTTC.

This clonotype was recorded at least ten times. The CDR3 loop is CASRPGQIYGYTF. The DNA of the CDR3 is TGTGCCAGCAGGCCGGGACAGATCTATGGCTACACCTTC. V is TRBV5-6 and J is TRBJ1-2; 7 bases agree with TRBD1. With V trimmed by 5 bases and J by 4 bases, 5 bases remained unmatched. Germline values: CDR1 SGHDT, CDR2 YYEEEE. The CDR3 length is 13 residues.

The chain links TRBV29-1 to TRBJ2-5; possible D gene TRBD1, 6 bases. This CDR3 region has 14 residues. Deletions cut 6 bases from V and 3 bases from J, with 17 bases between. Germline V gene data show CDR1 as SQVTM and CDR2 as ANQGSEA. CDR3 region: CSVDPGTREETQYF. The DNA for the CDR3 is TGCAGCGTAGACCCCGGGACAAGGGAAGAGACCCAGTACTTC.

In DNA form, the CDR3 reads TGCAGCGCCGAAGGTCTGGGGCTAGCGAATTACAATGAGCAGTTCTTC. Encoded protein: CSAEGLGLANYNEQFF. The chain uses TRBV29-1 and TRBJ2-1; the D gene is possibly TRBD2 (6 bases). Trimming shortened V by 7 bases and J by 4 bases, and 23 bases separated the two germline ends. Germline V gene data show CDR1 as SQVTM and CDR2 as ANQGSEA. There are 16 residues in the CDR3.

Comment on this clonotype: One junction end does not reproduce the germline sequence, and a read error may be involved. The rearrangement uses TRBV29-1 and TRBJ2-1; 8 bases agree with TRBD1. This CDR3 has 14 residues. Germline CDR1 SQVTM, CDR2 ANQGSEA. The CDR3 DNA reads as TGCAGCGCCGTCCCCGGGACAGGCAACAATGAACAGTTCTTC. Translated, it gives CSAVPGTGNNEQFF.